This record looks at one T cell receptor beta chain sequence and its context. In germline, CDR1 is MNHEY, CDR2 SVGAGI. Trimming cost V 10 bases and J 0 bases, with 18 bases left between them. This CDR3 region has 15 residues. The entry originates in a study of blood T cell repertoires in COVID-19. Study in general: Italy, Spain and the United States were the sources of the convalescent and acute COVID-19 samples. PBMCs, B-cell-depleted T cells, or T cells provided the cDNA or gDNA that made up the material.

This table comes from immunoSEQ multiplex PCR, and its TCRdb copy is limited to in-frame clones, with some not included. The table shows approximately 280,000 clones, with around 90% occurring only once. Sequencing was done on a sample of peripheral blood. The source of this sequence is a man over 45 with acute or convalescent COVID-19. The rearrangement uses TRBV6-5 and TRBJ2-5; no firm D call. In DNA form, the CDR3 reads TGTGCCAACACAGAGAGAAACGAGTACCAAGAGACCCAGTACTTC. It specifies CANTERNEYQETQYF.